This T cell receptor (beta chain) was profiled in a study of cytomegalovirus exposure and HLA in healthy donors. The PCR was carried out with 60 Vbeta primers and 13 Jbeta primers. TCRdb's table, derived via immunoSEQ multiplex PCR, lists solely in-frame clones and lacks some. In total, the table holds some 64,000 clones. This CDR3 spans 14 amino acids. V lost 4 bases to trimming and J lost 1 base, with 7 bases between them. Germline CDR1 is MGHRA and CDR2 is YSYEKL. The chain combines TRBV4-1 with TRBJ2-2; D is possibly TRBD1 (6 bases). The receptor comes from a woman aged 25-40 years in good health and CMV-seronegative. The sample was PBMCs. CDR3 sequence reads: CASSPDRNTGELFF. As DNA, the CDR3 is TGCGCCAGCAGCCCGGACAGGAACACCGGGGAGCTGTTTTTT.